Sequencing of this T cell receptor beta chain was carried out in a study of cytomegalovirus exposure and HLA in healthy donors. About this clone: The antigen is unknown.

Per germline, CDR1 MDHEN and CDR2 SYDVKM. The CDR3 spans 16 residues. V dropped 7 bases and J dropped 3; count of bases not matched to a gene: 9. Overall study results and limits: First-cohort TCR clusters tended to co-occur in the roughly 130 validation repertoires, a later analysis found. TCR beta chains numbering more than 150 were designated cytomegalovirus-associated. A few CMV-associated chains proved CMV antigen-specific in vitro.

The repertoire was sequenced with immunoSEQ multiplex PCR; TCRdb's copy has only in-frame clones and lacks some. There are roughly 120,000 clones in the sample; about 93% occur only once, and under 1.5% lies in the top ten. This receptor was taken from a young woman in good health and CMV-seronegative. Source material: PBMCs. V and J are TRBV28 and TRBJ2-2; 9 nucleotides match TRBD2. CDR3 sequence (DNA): TGTGCCAGCACCCGTGGCGGGGGGGCGGACACCGGGGAGCTGTTTTTT. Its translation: CASTRGGGADTGELFF.